The clone carrying this T cell receptor (beta chain) was seen only a few times. Its antigen remains unidentified. CDR3 size: 11 residues. The V end lost 3 bases, the J end lost 3 bases, and 6 bases lay between the germline ends. Germline CDR1 and CDR2: SQVTM and ANQGSEA. The data belong to a study of CD8+ T cells in alopecia areata. Study in general: Treated individuals took tofacitinib by mouth, 5 to 10 mg twice daily. For 6 to 18 months, tofacitinib was taken, and 6 months off drug followed. Overall study results and limits: Higher clonality and more expanded CD8+ clones appeared in lesional than normal scalp.

RNA, once extracted, was reverse transcribed into cDNA for use as the sequencing template. This table comes from immunoSEQ multiplex PCR, and its TCRdb copy is limited to in-frame clones, with some not included. The table has fewer than 200,000 clones, over 50% seen once. The rearrangement uses TRBV29-1 and TRBJ2-7, with D tentatively TRBD1 (5 bases). This sequence originates from a human donor with alopecia areata. The sample here was CD4+ T cells sorted from blood, taken at week 0. CDR3 region: CSVDDSYEQYF. The CDR3 DNA reads as TGCAGCGTTGATGACAGCTACGAGCAGTACTTC.